This is a list of T cell receptor beta chains from one sample in a study of T cell changes during pregnancy in multiple sclerosis. Assay used: immunoSEQ multiplex PCR; TCRdb lists only in-frame clones, some missing. The data contain fewer than 45,000 clones, approximately 90% of them singletons. This specimen was peripheral blood, taken in the second trimester of pregnancy. These receptors originate from a female donor in good health, enrolled as a control in a pregnancy study. The CDR3 runs from the conserved cysteine through the conserved F or W. Fields, in order: J gene, V gene, CDR3 protein.

j_call: TRBJ1-3
v_call: TRBV28
cdr3_aa: CASSYRVFSGNTIYF

j_call: TRBJ1-1
v_call: TRBV5-1
cdr3_aa: CASRPVSNRDAEAFF

j_call: TRBJ2-7
v_call: TRBV7-8
cdr3_aa: CASSLDGVRYEQYF

j_call: TRBJ1-6
v_call: TRBV28
cdr3_aa: CASNLPTVYNSPLHF

j_call: TRBJ2-1
v_call: TRBV6-1
cdr3_aa: CASSEARGRDEQFF

j_call: TRBJ2-2
v_call: TRBV7-9
cdr3_aa: CASSLGTLRTGELFF

j_call: TRBJ1-1
v_call: TRBV18
cdr3_aa: CASSPRLGASTEAFF

j_call: TRBJ2-2
v_call: TRBV5-4
cdr3_aa: CASSPGLAGNTGELFF

j_call: TRBJ2-3
v_call: TRBV2
cdr3_aa: CASSARVPTDTQYF

j_call: TRBJ2-1
v_call: TRBV6-1
cdr3_aa: CASSEDTSGGYEQFF

j_call: TRBJ2-1
v_call: TRBV5-1
cdr3_aa: CASSLQATGEGEQFF

j_call: TRBJ1-3
v_call: TRBV29-1
cdr3_aa: CSVDLPGVGNTIYF

j_call: TRBJ1-2
v_call: TRBV5-5
cdr3_aa: CASSPPDRSGYGYTF

j_call: TRBJ2-1
v_call: TRBV30
cdr3_aa: CAWGSGRGYNEQFF

j_call: TRBJ1-2
v_call: TRBV9
cdr3_aa: CASSVFPGQGSYGYTF

j_call: TRBJ1-2
v_call: TRBV7-8
cdr3_aa: CASSLGRGRGYGYTF

j_call: TRBJ2-5
v_call: TRBV4-3
cdr3_aa: CASSQDFRDRGETQYF

j_call: TRBJ1-1
v_call: TRBV7-8
cdr3_aa: CASSLFLPPARPQSPGTEAFF

j_call: TRBJ2-4
v_call: TRBV29-1
cdr3_aa: CSVAGQGAKNIQYF

j_call: TRBJ1-2
v_call: TRBV7-2
cdr3_aa: CASSLGTVLNYGYTF

j_call: TRBJ1-1
v_call: TRBV5-4
cdr3_aa: CASSLATGTVNTEAFF

j_call: TRBJ1-6
v_call: TRBV14
cdr3_aa: CASSQGLAGSPLHF

j_call: TRBJ2-1
v_call: TRBV4-2
cdr3_aa: CASSQGLGYNEQFF

j_call: TRBJ1-4
v_call: TRBV4-3
cdr3_aa: CASSQGLGGGDEKLFF

j_call: TRBJ2-3
v_call: TRBV6-4
cdr3_aa: CASSLSTDTQYF

j_call: TRBJ1-1
v_call: TRBV19
cdr3_aa: CASSTLLASANTEAFF